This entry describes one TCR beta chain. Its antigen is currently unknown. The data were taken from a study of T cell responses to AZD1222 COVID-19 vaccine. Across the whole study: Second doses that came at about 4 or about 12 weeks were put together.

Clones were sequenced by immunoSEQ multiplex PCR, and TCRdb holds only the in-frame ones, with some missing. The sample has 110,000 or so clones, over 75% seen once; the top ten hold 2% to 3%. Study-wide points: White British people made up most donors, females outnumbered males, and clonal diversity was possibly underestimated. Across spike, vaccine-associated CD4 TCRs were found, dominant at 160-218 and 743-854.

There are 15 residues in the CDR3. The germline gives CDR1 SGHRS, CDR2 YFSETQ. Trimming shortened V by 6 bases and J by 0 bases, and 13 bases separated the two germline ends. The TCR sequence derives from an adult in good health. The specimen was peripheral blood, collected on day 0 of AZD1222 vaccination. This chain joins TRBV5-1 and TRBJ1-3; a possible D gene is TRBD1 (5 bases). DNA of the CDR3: TGCGCCAGCAAGGCGGGGCCCAGCTCTGGAAACACCATATATTTT. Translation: CASKAGPSSGNTIYF.